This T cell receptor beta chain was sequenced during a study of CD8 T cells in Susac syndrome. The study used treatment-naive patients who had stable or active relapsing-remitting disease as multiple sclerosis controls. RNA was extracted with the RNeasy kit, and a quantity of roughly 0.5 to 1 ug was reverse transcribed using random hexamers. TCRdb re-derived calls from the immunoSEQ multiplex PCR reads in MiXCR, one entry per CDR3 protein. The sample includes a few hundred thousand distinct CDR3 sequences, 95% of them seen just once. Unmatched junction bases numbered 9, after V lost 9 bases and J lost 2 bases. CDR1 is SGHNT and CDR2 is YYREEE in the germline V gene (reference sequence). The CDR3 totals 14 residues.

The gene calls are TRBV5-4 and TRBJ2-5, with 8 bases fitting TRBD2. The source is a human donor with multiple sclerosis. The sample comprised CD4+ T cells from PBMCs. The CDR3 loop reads CATSGGVQQETQYF. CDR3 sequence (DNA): TGTGCCACCTCCGGGGGGGTACAACAAGAGACCCAGTACTTC.